These 9 T cell receptor beta chains were all obtained from the same sample, sequenced in a study of blood T cell repertoires in COVID-19. Measured with immunoSEQ multiplex PCR; TCRdb has only the in-frame clones, and not every one. The sample records about 150,000 clones, about 86% being singletons. The sequenced sample consisted of peripheral blood. Receptors originate from a man aged 50-60 years with active or convalescent COVID-19.

This clone occurred a few times. The chain carries TRBV7-2 and TRBJ1-5, with a tentative D call TRBD1 (5 bases). Germline lookup yields CDR1 SGHTA and CDR2 FQGNSA. Trimming removed 0 bases at V and 7 bases at J, with 16 bases between. The CDR3 contains 16 residues. The CDR3 reads CASSLASAGVGQPQHF. CDR3 nucleotides: TGTGCCAGCAGCTTAGCGTCAGCGGGGGTTGGCCAGCCCCAGCATTTT. Supplemented by reference TRBV7-2 and TRBJ1-5, the full variable domain reads GAGVSQSPSNKVTEKGKDVELRCDPISGHTALYWYRQSLGQGLEFLIYFQGNSAPDKSGLPSDRFSAERTGGSVSTLTIQRTQQEDSAVYLCASSLASAGVGQPQHFGDGTRLSIL.

The rearrangement joins TRBV7-2 to TRBJ1-5, with no clear D. Germline values: CDR1 SGHTA, CDR2 FQGNSA. CDR3 length: 12 amino acids. V was clipped by 4 bases and J by 4 bases, with 5 bases between them. The CDR3 nucleotides are TGTGCCAGCAGCTCCAGAAATCAGCCCCAGCATTTT. As protein: CASSSRNQPQHF.

The V and J genes are TRBV6-5 and TRBJ2-7; D is possibly TRBD1 (6 bases). V was clipped by 2 bases and J by 0 bases, with 8 bases between them. Looked up from germline, CDR1 is MNHEY and CDR2 is SVGAGI. This CDR3 spans 14 amino acids. The CDR3 region has the DNA TGTGCCAGCAGTTACCGGGACAACTCCTACGAGCAGTACTTC. This gives the protein CASSYRDNSYEQYF.

The chain combines TRBV5-4 with TRBJ1-3; 9 positions match TRBD1. Germline values: CDR1 SGHNT, CDR2 YYREEE (reference sequence). The CDR3 contains 15 residues. Trimming at V came to 0 bases and at J to 4 bases, leaving 2 bases not matched to a gene. The CDR3 here is CASSLDRGPGNTIYF. In nucleotides, the CDR3 is TGTGCCAGCAGCTTGGACAGGGGGCCAGGAAACACCATATATTTT.

This chain joins TRBV7-2 and TRBJ1-1, with D perhaps TRBD1 (6 bases). CDR1 and CDR2 (germline): SGHTA, FQGNSA. The CDR3 has 15 residues. Trimming left V 3 bases short and J 1 base short, with 12 bases between. CDR3 sequence: CASSFPPTGNTEAFF. In DNA form, the CDR3 reads TGTGCCAGCAGCTTTCCCCCGACAGGGAACACTGAAGCTTTCTTT.

The gene calls are TRBV24-1 and TRBJ2-3, with D tentatively TRBD2 (5 bases). Trimming stripped 1 base from V and 3 bases from J, with 16 bases between. The germline gives CDR1 KGHDR, CDR2 SFDVKD. This CDR3 is built from 17 residues. CDR3 protein: CATSDFVDSKMTDTQYF. CDR3 DNA: TGTGCCACCAGTGATTTTGTGGACTCGAAAATGACAGATACGCAGTATTTT.

The chain employs TRBV4-3 and TRBJ1-6; TRBD1 matches at 8 bases. The J segment lost 0 bases and the V segment lost 4 bases, leaving 8 bases of the junction unmatched. The CDR3 is 18 amino acids. Germline V gives CDR1 LGHNA, CDR2 YSLEER. CDR3 sequence reads: CASSPDWTGSSYNSPLHF. The CDR3 DNA is TGCGCCAGCAGCCCCGACTGGACAGGGAGCTCCTATAATTCACCCCTCCACTTT.

The V and J genes are TRBV5-5 and TRBJ1-6, with 8 bases aligning to TRBD1. Trimming removed 4 bases from V and 10 bases from J; junction bases left unmatched: 7. The CDR3 is made up of 14 amino acids. CDR1 and CDR2 (germline): SGHKS, YYEKEE (reference sequence). For the CDR3, the DNA is TGTGCCAGCAGCCACCAGGGGGCCGAATCACCCCTCCACTTT. Encoded protein: CASSHQGAESPLHF.

The gene calls are TRBV16 and TRBJ1-5; 8 bases map to TRBD1. This CDR3 has 17 residues. Trimming at V came to 0 bases and at J to 7 bases, leaving 11 bases not matched to a gene. Germline values: CDR1 KGHSY, CDR2 FQNENV. This CDR3 reads CASSQSRVDRGHQPQHF. The CDR3 DNA sequence: TGTGCCAGCAGCCAATCTCGGGTCGACAGGGGACACCAGCCCCAGCATTTT.